A selection of T cell receptor beta chains follows, all from one sample in a study of shared clonotypes between healthy human individuals. The table came from immunoSEQ multiplex PCR; TCRdb's copy has only in-frame clones and leaves some out. The data contain 550,000 to 800,000 clones, around two thirds of them singletons. Sequencing was carried out using memory CD4+ T cells sorted from blood. These TCRs come from a woman aged 25 to 39 in good health. Both conserved end residues are part of each CDR3. The order of the fields is V gene, clone size, D gene, J gene, CDR3 protein, CDR3 DNA. A D gene is named only where the DNA matches it firmly. A row's size may be missing; if present it is once, few, many or a size class.

>TRBV4-1|NA|TRBD1|TRBJ2-1
CASRGPGTGFEQFF
TGCGCCAGCAGGGGGCCCGGGACAGGGTTTGAGCAGTTCTTC
>TRBV7-9|NA|NA|TRBJ2-3
CASSLADTQYF
TGTGCCAGCAGCTTAGCGGATACGCAGTATTTT
>TRBV6-5|once|NA|TRBJ2-1
CASSPYATSYNEQFF
TGTGCCAGCAGTCCGTACGCAACCTCCTACAATGAGCAGTTCTTC
>TRBV27|NA|TRBD1|TRBJ2-5
CASSFLDRAQETQYF
TGTGCCAGCAGTTTTTTGGACAGGGCTCAAGAGACCCAGTACTTC
>TRBV10-1|NA|NA|TRBJ1-1
CASSESGGATEAFF
TGCGCCAGCAGTGAAAGCGGGGGGGCCACTGAAGCTTTCTTT
>TRBV1|once|NA|TRBJ2-1
CTSSQVRDRGPNEQFF
TGCACCAGCAGCCAAGTCCGGGACAGGGGGCCCAATGAGCAGTTCTTC
>TRBV20-1|few|NA|TRBJ2-3
CSAVQLDTQYF
TGCAGTGCGGTCCAGTTAGATACGCAGTATTTT
>TRBV7-2|NA|TRBD1|TRBJ2-2
CASSLDRGLGGELFF
TGTGCCAGCAGCTTAGACAGGGGGCTTGGCGGGGAGCTGTTTTTT
>TRBV28|once|TRBD2|TRBJ2-1
CASRSLASGANEQFF
TGTGCCAGCAGGTCACTAGCGAGTGGGGCCAATGAGCAGTTCTTC
>TRBV6-5|NA|NA|TRBJ1-1
CASSRTGFGTEAFF
TGTGCCAGCAGTCGTACAGGGTTCGGCACTGAAGCTTTCTTT
>TRBV5-6|NA|TRBD1|TRBJ2-1
CASSLYAGGLHNEQFF
TGTGCCAGCAGCTTGTATGCAGGGGGCCTCCACAATGAGCAGTTCTTC
>TRBV5-6|NA|TRBD2|TRBJ2-5
CASSLWASGRAQYF
TGTGCCAGCAGCTTGTGGGCTAGCGGGAGGGCTCAGTACTTC
>TRBV14|NA|TRBD2|TRBJ2-5
CASSLIAGGLETQYF
TGTGCCAGCAGCCTCATAGCGGGAGGGTTAGAGACCCAGTACTTC
>TRBV7-2|few|TRBD1|TRBJ1-4
CASSLGGQGGNEKLFF
TGTGCCAGCAGCTTAGGGGGACAGGGAGGAAATGAAAAACTGTTTTTT
>TRBV29-1|NA|NA|TRBJ1-3
CSVSRAGNTIYF
TGCAGCGTTTCTAGGGCTGGAAACACCATATATTTT
>TRBV10-3|NA|TRBD1|TRBJ2-2
CAISRLSQGAAYTGELFF
TGTGCCATCAGTCGCCTGTCGCAGGGGGCCGCCTACACCGGGGAGCTGTTTTTT
>TRBV18|few|TRBD2|TRBJ2-1
CASSQELAGVGEQFF
TGTGCCAGCTCACAGGAACTAGCGGGAGTTGGGGAGCAGTTCTTC
>TRBV25-1|NA|NA|TRBJ2-5
CASSESWETQYF
TGTGCCAGCAGTGAATCCTGGGAGACCCAGTACTTC
>TRBV4-1|NA|NA|TRBJ1-1
CASSQPGPGERTEAFF
TGCGCCAGCAGTCAACCGGGCCCAGGGGAACGAACTGAAGCTTTCTTT
>TRBV6-5|NA|NA|TRBJ1-3
CASSYVFGNTIYF
TGTGCCAGCAGTTACGTATTCGGAAACACCATATATTTT
>TRBV6-6|NA|TRBD2|TRBJ2-5
CASSLAGGRETQYF
TGTGCCAGCAGTTTAGCGGGAGGGCGGGAGACCCAGTACTTC
>TRBV10-1|NA|NA|TRBJ2-1
CASSEQGYEQFF
TGCGCCAGCAGTGAGCAGGGGTATGAGCAGTTCTTC
>TRBV7-2|few|NA|TRBJ1-1
CASSFHSRDAFF
TGTGCCAGCAGCTTTCACTCTAGGGATGCTTTCTTT
>TRBV27|NA|NA|TRBJ2-7
CASSLSVRSSYEQYF
TGTGCCAGCAGTTTATCGGTCAGGTCCTCCTACGAGCAGTACTTC
>TRBV5-1|NA|NA|TRBJ2-1
CASSLLVGLYNEQFF
TGCGCCAGCAGCTTGTTGGTGGGCCTCTACAATGAGCAGTTCTTC
>TRBV28|NA|NA|TRBJ2-2
CASSPGGDANTGELFF
TGTGCCAGCAGCCCTGGAGGAGACGCGAACACCGGGGAGCTGTTTTTT
>TRBV7-9|NA|TRBD2|TRBJ2-1
CASSSPLSREKGNEQFF
TGTGCCAGCAGCTCTCCCCTCTCGCGGGAGAAAGGCAATGAGCAGTTCTTC
>TRBV2|many|TRBD2|TRBJ2-7
CASSLAGKDEQYF
TGTGCCAGCAGCCTAGCGGGAAAGGACGAGCAGTACTTC
>TRBV20-1|NA|NA|TRBJ2-7
CSARDSYEQYF
TGCAGTGCTAGAGACTCCTACGAGCAGTACTTC
>TRBV5-1|NA|NA|TRBJ2-1
CASSLTSLEIYNEQFF
TGCGCCAGCAGCTTAACCAGTCTTGAAATCTACAATGAGCAGTTCTTC
>TRBV6-1|few|TRBD2|TRBJ2-7
CASRAGGPDEQYF
TGTGCCAGCAGGGCGGGAGGGCCCGACGAGCAGTACTTC
>TRBV30|NA|NA|TRBJ1-6
CAWSGNSPLHF
TGTGCCTGGAGTGGTAATTCACCCCTCCACTTT
>TRBV28|NA|NA|TRBJ1-2
CASSLPGVPRDGYTF
TGTGCCAGCAGCCTGCCCGGGGTACCTAGGGATGGCTACACCTTC
>TRBV27|few|TRBD1|TRBJ2-7
CASSLAGTVYEQYF
TGTGCCAGCAGTTTGGCCGGGACAGTCTACGAGCAGTACTTC
>TRBV11-3|NA|NA|TRBJ2-3
CASSSTDYTDTQYF
TGTGCCAGCAGCTCCACGGACTACACAGATACGCAGTATTTT
>TRBV28|NA|NA|TRBJ1-1
CASRSGPMNTEAFF
TGTGCCAGCAGGTCGGGACCCATGAACACTGAAGCTTTCTTT
>TRBV30|NA|NA|TRBJ1-1
CAFKQDSLNTEAFF
TGTGCCTTCAAACAGGATTCGCTGAACACTGAAGCTTTCTTT
>TRBV5-6|NA|TRBD2|TRBJ2-7
CASSKGGGLAAVPYEQYF
TGTGCCAGCAGTAAAGGGGGCGGACTAGCGGCAGTCCCCTACGAGCAGTACTTC
>TRBV25-1|NA|TRBD1|TRBJ2-5
CASSDLGQGTETQYF
TGTGCCAGCAGTGACCTGGGACAGGGGACAGAGACCCAGTACTTC
>TRBV11-2|NA|NA|TRBJ2-3
CASSQRGGESDTQYF
TGTGCCAGCAGCCAGAGGGGGGGCGAGTCAGATACGCAGTATTTT
>TRBV5-8|NA|TRBD2|TRBJ2-7
CASRGRLAGPGEQYF
TGTGCCAGCAGGGGAAGGCTAGCGGGACCCGGCGAGCAGTACTTC
>TRBV4-1|NA|NA|TRBJ2-1
CASSLKGLGSSYNEQFF
TGCGCCAGCAGCCTAAAGGGACTGGGGAGCTCCTACAATGAGCAGTTCTTC
>TRBV20-1|NA|NA|TRBJ1-1
CSARRTEAFF
TGCAGTGCTAGACGGACTGAAGCTTTCTTT
>TRBV7-6|few|NA|TRBJ1-1
CASSLDRETEAFF
TGTGCCAGCAGCTTAGACAGGGAGACTGAAGCTTTCTTT
>TRBV11-2|NA|NA|TRBJ1-2
CASSLSDNYGYTF
TGTGCCAGCAGCTTATCAGATAACTATGGCTACACCTTC
>TRBV5-4|many|NA|TRBJ2-1
CASSTSGPATYNEQFF
TGTGCCAGCAGCACGTCCGGGCCCGCGACCTACAATGAGCAGTTCTTC
>TRBV7-8|NA|NA|TRBJ1-2
CASSLQIQGEAGNYGYTF
TGTGCCAGCAGCTTACAAATACAGGGAGAGGCTGGTAACTATGGCTACACCTTC
>TRBV6-5|NA|TRBD1|TRBJ2-7
CASSYWRDRGTEQYF
TGTGCCAGCAGTTACTGGCGGGACAGGGGGACCGAGCAGTACTTC
>TRBV5-5|many|NA|TRBJ2-1
CASSLVGRSNEQFF
TGTGCCAGCAGCTTGGTGGGCAGGTCCAATGAGCAGTTCTTC
>TRBV4-1|NA|NA|TRBJ1-3
CASSQEWTDSGNTIYF
TGCGCCAGCAGCCAAGAGTGGACAGACTCTGGAAACACCATATATTTT
>TRBV6-5|NA|TRBD2|TRBJ2-3
CASSYYGSGYTDTQYF
TGTGCCAGCAGTTACTACGGTAGCGGGTACACAGATACGCAGTATTTT
>TRBV11-2|NA|TRBD2|TRBJ2-7
CASSSLWRESYEQYF
TGTGCCAGCAGCTCCCTCTGGCGGGAGTCCTACGAGCAGTACTTC
>TRBV4-1|NA|NA|TRBJ2-2
CASSRGDTGELFF
TGCGCCAGCAGCCGCGGGGACACCGGGGAGCTGTTTTTT